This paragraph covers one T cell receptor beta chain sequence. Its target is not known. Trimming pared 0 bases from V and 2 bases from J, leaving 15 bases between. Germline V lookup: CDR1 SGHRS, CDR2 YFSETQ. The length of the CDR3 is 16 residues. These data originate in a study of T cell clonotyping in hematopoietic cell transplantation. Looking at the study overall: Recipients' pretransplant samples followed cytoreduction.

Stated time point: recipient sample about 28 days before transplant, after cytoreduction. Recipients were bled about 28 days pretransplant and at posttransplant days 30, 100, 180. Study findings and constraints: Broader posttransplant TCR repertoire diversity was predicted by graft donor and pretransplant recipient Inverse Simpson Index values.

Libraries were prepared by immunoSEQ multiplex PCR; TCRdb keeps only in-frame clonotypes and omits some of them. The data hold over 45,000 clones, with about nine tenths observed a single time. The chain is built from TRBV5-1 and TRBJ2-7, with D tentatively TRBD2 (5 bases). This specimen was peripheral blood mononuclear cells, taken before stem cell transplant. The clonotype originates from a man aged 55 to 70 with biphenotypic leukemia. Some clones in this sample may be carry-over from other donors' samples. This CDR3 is CASSLGFGRVTYEQYF. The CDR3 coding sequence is TGCGCCAGCAGCTTGGGTTTTGGGCGGGTAACCTACGAGCAGTACTTC.